This T cell receptor (beta chain) was observed in a study of blood T cells in healthy people across ages. Study-wide findings and caveats: Significant beta diversity loss was already apparent by age approximately 38, declining roughly linearly.

Individuals who donated were healthy Caucasians from Russia aged about 6 to 100. Remarks on this clonotype: Its antigen remains unknown.

V gave up 7 bases and J gave up 4 bases, with 17 bases separating them. The germline V gene has CDR1 SGHAT and CDR2 FQNNGV. CDR3 size: 15 residues. A second PCR, run for about 6 to 11 cycles, used a sample-barcoded 5' primer plus a J-beta primer mix. TCRdb itself ran the 5' RACE reads through MiXCR, one entry per CDR3 protein. Of hundreds of thousands of distinct CDR3 sequences listed, 45% to 70% are singletons. This TCR derives from a man aged 40-55 years in good health. V gene TRBV11-2 combines with J gene TRBJ2-4; D possibly matches TRBD1 or TRBD2 (6 bases each). Sequenced: blood. The CDR3 here is CASTSRGGQKNIQYF. The CDR3 nucleotides read TGTGCCAGCACCTCTCGTGGGGGGCAGAAAAACATTCAGTACTTC.